The 6 T cell receptor beta chains below were found in one sample sequenced in a study of radiation and T cells in renal cell carcinoma. Stated time point: blood 4 weeks post-SBRT, at nephrectomy. The treatment is: 15 Gy SBRT to primary tumor, nephrectomy 4 weeks later. Assay used: immunoSEQ multiplex PCR; TCRdb lists only in-frame clones, some missing. The data contain about 140,000 clones, about 88% of them singletons. Sequencing was performed on blood, taken from a patient whose treatment included radiotherapy and nephrectomy. Receptor source: a woman aged 45-65 years with renal cell carcinoma.

J is TRBJ2-3 and V is TRBV4-2, with a possible D match to TRBD1 (5 bases). Germline V gene sequence: CDR1 LGHNA, CDR2 YNFKEQ. Deletions cut 0 bases from V and 8 bases from J, with 21 bases between. The CDR3 has 17 amino acids. The chain's CDR3 is CASSQDRMGQGGSTQYF. CDR3 nucleotide sequence: TGTGCCAGCAGCCAAGATCGAATGGGCCAGGGTGGCAGTACGCAGTATTTT.

The chain combines TRBV6-4 with TRBJ2-1; D tentatively reads TRBD1 or TRBD2 (6 bases each). Trimming removed 0 bases at V and 4 bases at J, with 10 bases between. CDR3 length: 15 amino acids. In germline, CDR1 is MRHNA, CDR2 SNTAGT. CDR3 amino acids: CASSDSRRGYNEQFF. The CDR3 DNA follows: TGTGCCAGCAGTGACTCCAGGAGGGGGTACAATGAGCAGTTCTTC.

The J gene is TRBJ1-4, the V gene TRBV5-4; tentatively, D is TRBD1 (5 bases). This CDR3 comprises 17 residues. The germline CDR1 and CDR2 sequences are SGHNT and YYREEE (reference sequence). V was cut by 4 bases and J by 0 bases, with 16 bases left in between. For the CDR3, the DNA is TGTGCCAGCAGCGGTGGAGGCGGGACCGCAACTAATGAAAAACTGTTTTTT. Translated: CASSGGGGTATNEKLFF.

The chain links TRBV7-2 to TRBJ1-6, with D uncertain. CDR3 length: 14 amino acids. Germline assignment: CDR1 SGHTA and CDR2 FQGNSA. The germline V and J ends were trimmed by 3 bases and 9 bases, with 12 bases remaining between them. The CDR3 DNA reads TGTGCCAGCAGCTTCGGGCAGAATAGTTCACCCCTCCACTTT. Amino acid sequence: CASSFGQNSSPLHF.

The chain is built from TRBV5-1 and TRBJ2-5; 9 nucleotides align to TRBD1. The CDR3 is 15 residues long. Trimming removed 2 bases from V and 4 bases from J; junction bases left unmatched: 6. The germline V gene has CDR1 SGHRS and CDR2 YFSETQ. Here the CDR3 reads CASSFFTGGRETQYF. The CDR3 region has the DNA TGCGCCAGCAGCTTTTTTACAGGGGGCCGAGAGACCCAGTACTTC.

Only one count was recorded for this clone. J is TRBJ1-6 and V is TRBV2; D gene uncertain. CDR3 length: 14 residues. Trimming left V 2 bases short and J 7 bases short, with 9 bases between. Germline V lookup: CDR1 SNHLY, CDR2 FYNNEI. CDR3 sequence: CASSEWGGNSPLHF. Written as DNA, the CDR3 is TGTGCCAGCAGTGAATGGGGAGGGAATTCACCCCTCCACTTT. The full variable domain, rest sourced from reference TRBV2 and TRBJ1-6, is EPEVTQTPSHQVTQMGQEVILRCVPISNHLYFYWYRQILGQKVEFLVSFYNNEISEKSEIFDDQFSVERPDGSNFTLKIRSTKLEDSAMYFCASSEWGGNSPLHFGNGTRLTVT.